This passage covers 21 T cell receptor beta chains from one sample sequenced in a study of blood T cell repertoires in COVID-19. The table came from immunoSEQ multiplex PCR; TCRdb's copy has only in-frame clones and leaves some out. The repertoire holds 100,000 to 150,000 clones, with 84% as singletons. Sequenced: peripheral blood. The receptors come from a woman over 75 with acute or convalescent COVID-19.

This clone was observed once. The CDR3 DNA sequence: TGTGCCAGCAGCTTACGGCCCCAAGGGACAGATTCTATTTATGGCTACACCTTC. Translated: CASSLRPQGTDSIYGYTF. The rearrangement links TRBV7-2 to TRBJ1-2, with TRBD1 matching 7 bases. The CDR3 is made up of 18 amino acids. Germline V gives CDR1 SGHTA, CDR2 FQGNSA. The V gene end was trimmed by 2 bases and the J gene end by 5 bases; junction bases not matched to a gene: 17.

The chain uses TRBV13 and TRBJ2-3, with 7 bases lining up with TRBD1. CDR3 length equals 16 residues. J lost 0 bases, V lost 2 bases, and 5 bases had no gene match. Per the germline V gene, CDR1 is PRHDT and CDR2 is FYEKMQ (reference sequence). The CDR3 loop is CASSLRRTGSTDTQYF. The CDR3, as DNA: TGTGCCAGCAGCTTACGACGGACAGGTAGCACAGATACGCAGTATTTT.

The V gene is TRBV23-1, the J gene TRBJ1-2; 8 nucleotides align to TRBD1. TRBV23-1 is sorted into the ORF group, with uncertain function. J gave up 0 bases and V 2 bases, and 11 bases lay outside the gene matches. The length of the CDR3 is 18 residues. CDR3 region: CASSQTSRDRPSNYGYTF. Written as DNA, the CDR3 is TGCGCCAGCAGTCAAACGTCCCGGGACAGGCCTTCTAACTATGGCTACACCTTC.

The V call is TRBV18, the J call TRBJ2-2; D is uncertain. Per the germline V gene, CDR1 is KGHSH and CDR2 is LQKENI. The CDR3 is made up of 14 amino acids. With 5 bases removed from V and 4 bases from J, the gap between germline ends came to 11 bases. The CDR3 DNA reads as TGTGCCAGCTCAGGAGACCCGAGCACCGGGGAGCTGTTTTTT. Encoded protein: CASSGDPSTGELFF.

The chain links TRBV10-2 to TRBJ2-1; 12 bases are a match to TRBD2. CDR1 is WSHSY and CDR2 is SAAADI in the germline V gene. The CDR3 is 21 amino acids. The V gene end was trimmed by 6 bases and the J gene end by 0 bases; junction bases not matched to a gene: 18. The CDR3 protein is CASRVEGSASGRALSYNEQFF. Here the CDR3 DNA reads TGCGCCAGCAGAGTGGAGGGTAGTGCTAGCGGGAGGGCCCTCTCCTACAATGAGCAGTTCTTC.

V is TRBV5-8 and J is TRBJ2-3, with a tentative D call TRBD1 (6 bases). The CDR3 runs to 15 residues. Trimming removed 4 bases from V and 0 bases from J, with 12 bases in between. Per the germline V gene, CDR1 is SGHTS and CDR2 is YDEGEE. Here the CDR3 DNA reads TGTGCCAGCAGCGTCGGACAGCTTAGCACAGATACGCAGTATTTT. Protein sequence: CASSVGQLSTDTQYF.

This chain links TRBV9 with TRBJ1-2; unclear D gene. Trimming removed 0 bases from V and 5 bases from J, with 8 bases in between. Germline CDR1 is SGDLS and CDR2 is YYNGEE. The CDR3 has 13 amino acids. The CDR3 spells CASSVGSDYGYTF. CDR3 coding DNA: TGTGCCAGCAGCGTAGGGTCAGATTATGGCTACACCTTC.

The gene calls are TRBV18 and TRBJ1-1; 7 nucleotides agree with TRBD1. Losses at the gene ends were 4 bases for V and 3 bases for J; bases not matched to a gene: 8. Germline-derived CDR1 and CDR2 are KGHSH and LQKENI. The CDR3 loop spans 15 amino acids. CDR3 sequence reads: CASSRVGQGDTEAFF. The CDR3 nucleotides are TGTGCCAGCTCACGAGTGGGGCAGGGGGACACTGAAGCTTTCTTT.

The chain recombines TRBV6-6 with TRBJ1-1; D might be TRBD1 (5 bases). Deletions cut 4 bases from V and 0 bases from J, with 6 bases between. The CDR3 runs to 13 residues. Germline lookup yields CDR1 MNHNY and CDR2 SVGAGI (reference sequence). The CDR3 DNA sequence: TGTGCCAGCAGTTTGACAGTGAACACTGAAGCTTTCTTT. The encoded protein is CASSLTVNTEAFF.

V usage is TRBV6-1 and J usage is TRBJ1-6; D gene unclear. This CDR3 is built from 15 residues. Germline V gives CDR1 MNHNS, CDR2 SASEGT. With 2 bases removed from V and 8 bases from J, the gap between germline ends came to 13 bases. CDR3 in DNA: TGTGCCAGCAGTGAACCCTCCCAGGCTTATTCACCCCTCCACTTT. Encoded protein: CASSEPSQAYSPLHF.

This chain links TRBV7-2 with TRBJ2-7; no clear D gene. CDR1 is SGHTA, CDR2 FQGNSA, per germline. The V end lost 0 bases, the J end lost 4 bases, and 7 bases lay between the germline ends. The CDR3 runs to 13 residues. For the CDR3, the DNA is TGTGCCAGCAGCTTAGCCCCAGGTTACGAGCAGTACTTC. Protein product: CASSLAPGYEQYF.

The V and J genes are TRBV7-2 and TRBJ1-6; a weak D match, TRBD1 (6 bases). CDR1 is SGHTA and CDR2 is FQGNSA in the germline V gene. V was cut by 1 base and J by 10 bases, with 11 bases left in between. This CDR3 has 14 amino acids. Written as DNA, the CDR3 is TGTGCCAGCAGCTTAGAGGGACACCTATCACCCCTCCACTTT. Translation gives CASSLEGHLSPLHF.

The chain joins TRBV29-1 to TRBJ2-3, with TRBD2 matching over 8 bases. This CDR3 has 13 amino acids. V lost 3 bases to trimming and J lost 2 bases; unmatched junction nucleotides: 1. Looked up from germline, CDR1 is SQVTM and CDR2 is ANQGSEA. Here the CDR3 reads CSVERGATDTQYF. The CDR3 DNA reads TGCAGCGTTGAGCGGGGGGCCACAGATACGCAGTATTTT.

The rearrangement joins TRBV4-3 to TRBJ2-1; 10 bases fit TRBD2. V lost 1 base, J lost 8 bases, and 5 bases stayed unmatched. Germline CDR1 LGHNA, CDR2 YSLEER. The CDR3 extends over 15 amino acids. CDR3 region: CASSQVSGGAHEQFF. The CDR3 region has the DNA TGCGCCAGCAGCCAAGTCAGCGGGGGGGCCCATGAGCAGTTCTTC.

This clone was counted only a few times. V usage is TRBV12-5 and J usage is TRBJ1-2; no definite D call. V lost 5 bases and J 6 bases, leaving 13 bases between the germline ends. CDR1 and CDR2 (germline): LGHNT, FRNRAP. The CDR3 has 13 amino acids. CDR3: CASGTPRRDGYTF. The CDR3 coding sequence is TGTGCTAGTGGTACCCCCAGGAGGGATGGCTACACCTTC.

This clone has more than one count but fewer than ten. The CDR3 reads CASSVVGQRNTGELFF. The CDR3 coding sequence is TGTGCCAGCAGCGTAGTGGGACAACGGAACACCGGGGAGCTGTTTTTT. The chain employs TRBV9 and TRBJ2-2; the D gene is possibly TRBD1 (6 bases). Germline V gene lookup returns CDR1 SGDLS and CDR2 YYNGEE. V lost 0 bases and J lost 1, with 10 bases in between. The CDR3 covers 16 residues.

This rearrangement joins TRBV29-1 to TRBJ2-7; 7 nucleotides line up with TRBD1. The CDR3 spans 12 residues. CDR1 and CDR2 (germline): SQVTM, ANQGSEA. V shed 6 bases and J 2 bases; nucleotides not matched to a gene: 4. The CDR3 sequence: CSVRTGPYEQYF. The CDR3 DNA follows: TGCAGCGTCCGGACAGGTCCCTACGAGCAGTACTTC.

A few counts support this clone. V is TRBV30 and J is TRBJ1-2; possible D gene TRBD1, 5 bases. Per the germline V gene, CDR1 is GTSNPN and CDR2 is SVGIG (reference sequence). Trimming left V 4 bases short and J 10 bases short, with 13 bases between. The CDR3 totals 11 residues. CDR3 sequence reads: CAWTRVGFYTF. CDR3 nucleotides: TGTGCCTGGACCAGGGTGGGGTTCTACACCTTC.

The rearrangement links TRBV7-2 to TRBJ1-5, with 11 bases that match TRBD1. This CDR3 has 15 residues. Germline CDR1 reads SGHTA; CDR2 reads FQGNSA. J was trimmed by 5 bases and V by 5 bases; bases with no gene match: 5. The CDR3 region has the DNA TGTGCCAGCAGCCCGCGGACAGGGGGCGATCAGCCCCAGCATTTT. Its translation: CASSPRTGGDQPQHF.

The gene calls are TRBV19 and TRBJ1-5, with D possibly TRBD1 on 5 matching bases. Trimming pared 4 bases from V and 8 bases from J, leaving 12 bases between. CDR1 is LNHDA, CDR2 SQIVND, per germline (reference sequence). CDR3 length: 13 residues. Written as DNA, the CDR3 is TGTGCCAGTAGTAGAACCTGGGGCGAGCCCCAGCATTTT. Protein product: CASSRTWGEPQHF.

This chain uses TRBV30 with TRBJ2-7; 11 bases line up with TRBD2. Trimming removed 0 bases from V and 4 bases from J; junction bases left unmatched: 5. The CDR3 is 15 residues long. Looked up from germline, CDR1 is GTSNPN and CDR2 is SVGIG (reference sequence). DNA for the CDR3: TGTGCCTGGAGTGTAAATAGCGGGGGGGCGTACGAGCAGTACTTC. Amino acid sequence: CAWSVNSGGAYEQYF.